A single sample gave rise to the 6 T cell receptor beta chains below, sequenced in a study of response to subunit inactivated influenza vaccine. TCRdb re-derived calls from the RT-PCR reads in MiXCR, one entry per CDR3 protein. The repertoire has about 520,000 distinct CDR3 sequences, about 25% of them found once; the top ten carry under 2.5%. The starting material was CD4+ T cells sorted from PBMCs, obtained roughly 5 days after vaccination. These TCRs come from a man aged 50 to 59 who received an inactivated influenza vaccine.

The chain carries TRBV4-3 and TRBJ2-2; 9 bases match TRBD1. Germline CDR1 is LGHNA and CDR2 is YSLEER. This CDR3 has 16 residues. With 4 bases clipped from V and 4 bases from J, the junction kept 7 bases outside the gene matches. In nucleotides, the CDR3 is TGCGCCAGCAGCCTAGAAGGACAGGGGCCCACCGGGGAGCTGTTTTTT. Protein product: CASSLEGQGPTGELFF.

This chain links TRBV20-1 with TRBJ1-4; D uncertain. The CDR3 contains 13 residues. The V end lost 3 bases, the J end lost 8 bases, and 13 bases lay between the germline ends. Germline V gives CDR1 DFQATT, CDR2 SNEGSKA (reference sequence). CDR3 bases: TGCAGTGCTAGGGACTCCCTCGGAGAAAAACTGTTTTTT. This sequence encodes CSARDSLGEKLFF.

The chain couples TRBV18 to TRBJ2-5; D is unclear. V shed 0 bases and J shed 5 bases, with 7 bases lying between them. Germline V gene data show CDR1 as KGHSH and CDR2 as LQKENI. This CDR3 is built from 13 residues. The CDR3 DNA follows: TGTGCCAGCTCACCACCGGGTTCGGAGACCCAGTACTTC. Translation: CASSPPGSETQYF.

The chain couples TRBV5-1 to TRBJ2-7; TRBD2 is a possible D gene (5 bases). V was clipped by 4 bases and J by 2 bases, with 19 bases between them. The CDR3 length is 16 residues. The germline gives CDR1 SGHRS, CDR2 YFSETQ. In DNA, the CDR3 is TGCGCCAGCAGCCCCGACTCACGGTCCGGGGCCTACGAGCAGTACTTC. Translated: CASSPDSRSGAYEQYF.

This clonotype has a handful of counts. The chain has TRBV6-5 and TRBJ1-1; TRBD1 might be the D (5 bases). Germline assignment: CDR1 MNHEY and CDR2 SVGAGI. The CDR3 sequence is 13 residues long. V gave up 2 bases and J gave up 5 bases, with 9 bases separating them. The CDR3 nucleotides read TGTGCCAGCAGTTACGGGGGTCGGACTGAAGCTTTCTTT. Translating gives CASSYGGRTEAFF.

The chain is built from TRBV3-1 and TRBJ2-7; the D gene is possibly TRBD2 (5 bases). Germline CDR1 reads LGHDT; CDR2 reads YNNKEL (reference sequence). V lost 6 bases and J 7 bases, leaving 19 bases between the germline ends. This CDR3 spans 14 amino acids. This chain's CDR3 is CASSPGGVRVEQYF. DNA of the CDR3: TGTGCCAGCAGTCCGGGCGGAGTGAGGGTGGAGCAGTACTTC.